The present T cell receptor beta chain was sequenced within a study of brain T cells in children with intractable seizures (dated by TCRdb to the early 2020s). Some background on the complete study: A NanoString immunology panel was first used to screen resected brain tissue from around 55 pediatric epilepsy surgery cases for immune gene transcripts. About 70% of the 12 selected surgery cases also had pre-surgery blood sequenced, which left four cases with brain tissue only. What the authors observed across the whole study: Viral specificity was inferred solely from CDR3 sequence similarity, and the HCMV serostatus of the patients was not known. Sequencing depth differed between pre- and post-surgery blood, so clones missing from the pre-surgery sample may reflect undersampling.

From the cysteine through the phenylalanine, the CDR3 covers 13 amino acids. The CDR3 DNA has 39 bases and is translated from base 1. The junction shows trimming of 2 bases on V and 0 bases on J, plus 3 bases between the germline ends. The germline V gene specifies KGHDR as CDR1 and SFDVKD as CDR2. The immunoSEQ assay was applied to genomic DNA to generate the TCR beta chain sequences. Per the source publication's procedure: CDR3 sequences not starting with the conserved framework cysteine at position 104 were manually removed. To get clonality, the normalized Shannon's Diversity Index was subtracted from one, giving values from 0 (maximal diversity) to 1 (oligoclonal). Chi-squared comparison-of-proportions tests were used to check whether the frequency of the same CDR3 differed between samples, for example brain versus blood. Public clonotypes were found by searching immuneACCESS, and the VDJdb browser was used to assess similarity to known antiviral clonotypes. The table was pulled from immuneACCESS by TCRdb, which kept in-frame rearrangements only. Such tables lose some clones; where checked, under half of the loss comes from unresolved V genes, and the rest has no known cause. V and J calls and clone size follow that table, whereas D and trimming were derived from the DNA. This sample has around 100,000 clones in its table, and approximately 94% of those were observed once. The leading ten clones occupy 3.8% of the sample.

Per the publication, the time point label means: resected brain tissue, or blood drawn just prior to surgery. The surgery cases that showed the highest brain T cell transcript signatures were chosen for TCR beta chain sequencing of brain tissue, and of blood when it was available. Before surgery, the patients had been given at least one anti-epileptic drug. TCR-sequenced patients were children with drug-resistant epilepsy due to tuberous sclerosis complex, focal cortical dysplasia, Rasmussen encephalitis or hemimegalencephaly. Blood samples were collected immediately before the epilepsy surgery. Bulk genomic DNA was extracted from unsorted brain tissue and whole blood with the Monarch genomic DNA purification kit. This clone was seen a few times. Its recognized antigen is unknown. Nothing much larger sits one base from this clone, and base qualities are not available.

The chain links TRBV24-1 with TRBJ1-2; confidence is insufficient to name the D gene. This specimen was peripheral blood, taken at surgery. The clonotype comes from a boy younger than two with hemimegalencephaly and intractable seizures. The bases read TGTGCCACCAGTGATTACACTAACTATGGCTACACCTTC. This gives the protein CATSDYTNYGYTF.